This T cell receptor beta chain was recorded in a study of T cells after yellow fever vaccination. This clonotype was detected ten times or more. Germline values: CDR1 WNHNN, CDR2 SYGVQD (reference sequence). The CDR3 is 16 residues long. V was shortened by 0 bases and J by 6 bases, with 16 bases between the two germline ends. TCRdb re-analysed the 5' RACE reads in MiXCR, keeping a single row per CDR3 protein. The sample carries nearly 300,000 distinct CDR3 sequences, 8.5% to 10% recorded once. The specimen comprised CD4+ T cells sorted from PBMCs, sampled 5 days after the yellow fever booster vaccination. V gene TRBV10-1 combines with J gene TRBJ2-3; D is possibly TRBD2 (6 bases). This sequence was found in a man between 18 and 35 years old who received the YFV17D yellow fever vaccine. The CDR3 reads CASSESPGRGTDTQYF. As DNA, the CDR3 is TGCGCCAGCAGTGAGTCTCCGGGACGGGGGACGGATACGCAGTATTTT.